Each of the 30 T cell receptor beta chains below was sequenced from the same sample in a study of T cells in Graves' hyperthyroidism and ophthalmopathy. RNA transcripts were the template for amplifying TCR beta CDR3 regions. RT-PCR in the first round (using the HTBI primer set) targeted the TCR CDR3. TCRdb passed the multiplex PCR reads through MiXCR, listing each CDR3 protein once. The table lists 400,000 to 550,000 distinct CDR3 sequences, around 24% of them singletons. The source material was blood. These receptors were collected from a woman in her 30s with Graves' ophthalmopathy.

DNA of the CDR3: TGTGCCAGCAGTGGACTAGCGGGGAGAGAGACCCAGTACTTC. Its translation: CASSGLAGRETQYF. The chain combines TRBV6-1 with TRBJ2-5; TRBD2 matches at 11 bases. The CDR3 runs to 14 residues. After removal of 4 bases from V and 4 bases from J, the junction contained 2 bases not matched to a gene. Per the germline V gene, CDR1 is MNHNS and CDR2 is SASEGT.

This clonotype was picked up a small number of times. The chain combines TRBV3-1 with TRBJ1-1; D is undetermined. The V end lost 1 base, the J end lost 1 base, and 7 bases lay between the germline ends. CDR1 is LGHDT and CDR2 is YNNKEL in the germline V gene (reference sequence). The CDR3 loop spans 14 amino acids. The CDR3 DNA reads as TGTGCCAGCAGCCAAGTAGGTCAGAACACTGAAGCTTTCTTT. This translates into CASSQVGQNTEAFF.

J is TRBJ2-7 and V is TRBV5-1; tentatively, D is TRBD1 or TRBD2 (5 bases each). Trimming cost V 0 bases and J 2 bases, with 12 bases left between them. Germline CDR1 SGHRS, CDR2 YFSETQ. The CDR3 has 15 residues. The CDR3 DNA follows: TGCGCCAGCAGCTTGGGGACACACGGGGCCTACGAGCAGTACTTC. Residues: CASSLGTHGAYEQYF. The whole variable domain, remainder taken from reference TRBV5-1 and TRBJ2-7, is KAGVTQTPRYLIKTRGQQVTLSCSPISGHRSVSWYQQTPGQGLQFLFEYFSETQRNKGNFPGRFSGRQFSNSRSEMNVSTLELGDSALYLCASSLGTHGAYEQYFGPGTRLTVT.

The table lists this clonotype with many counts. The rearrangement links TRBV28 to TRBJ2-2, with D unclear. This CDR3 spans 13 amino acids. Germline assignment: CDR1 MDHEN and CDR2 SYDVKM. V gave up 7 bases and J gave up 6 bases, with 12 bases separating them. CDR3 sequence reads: CASTRQSAGELFF. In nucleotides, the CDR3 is TGTGCCAGCACTCGGCAGAGCGCCGGGGAGCTGTTTTTT.

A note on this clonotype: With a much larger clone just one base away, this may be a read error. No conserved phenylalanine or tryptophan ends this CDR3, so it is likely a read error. The CDR3 is CSVESGTEAFL. CDR3 DNA sequence: TGCAGCGTTGAATCGGGGACTGAAGCTTTCTTG. The gene calls are TRBV29-1 and TRBJ1-1; D unresolved. The germline V gene encodes CDR1 SQVTM and CDR2 ANQGSEA. V was trimmed by 2 bases and J by 5 bases, leaving 6 bases between them. The CDR3 runs to 11 residues.

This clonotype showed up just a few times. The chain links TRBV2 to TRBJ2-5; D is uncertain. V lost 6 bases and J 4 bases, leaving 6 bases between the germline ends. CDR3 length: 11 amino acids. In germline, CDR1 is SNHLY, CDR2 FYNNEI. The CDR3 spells CASRGPETQYF. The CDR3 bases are TGTGCCAGCAGGGGTCCAGAGACCCAGTACTTC.

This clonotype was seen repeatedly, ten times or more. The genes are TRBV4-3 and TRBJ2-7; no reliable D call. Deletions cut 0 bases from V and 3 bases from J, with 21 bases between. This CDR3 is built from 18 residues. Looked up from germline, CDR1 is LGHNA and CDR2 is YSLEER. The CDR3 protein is CASSQDAGRPLPIYEQYF. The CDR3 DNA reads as TGCGCCAGCAGCCAAGACGCAGGTAGACCCCTACCCATCTACGAGCAGTACTTC.

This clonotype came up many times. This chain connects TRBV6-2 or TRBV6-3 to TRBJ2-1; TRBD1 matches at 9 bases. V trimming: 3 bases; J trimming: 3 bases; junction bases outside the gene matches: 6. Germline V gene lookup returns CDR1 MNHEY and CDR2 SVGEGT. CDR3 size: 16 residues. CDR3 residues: CASSYVGQGIYNEQFF. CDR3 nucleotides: TGTGCCAGCAGTTATGTCGGACAGGGGATCTACAATGAGCAGTTCTTC.

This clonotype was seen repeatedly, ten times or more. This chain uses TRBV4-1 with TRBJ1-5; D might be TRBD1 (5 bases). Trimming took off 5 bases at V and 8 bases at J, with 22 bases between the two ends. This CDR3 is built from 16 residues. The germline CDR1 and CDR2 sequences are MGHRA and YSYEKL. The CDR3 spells CASSARPAGRIEPQHF. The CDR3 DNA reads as TGCGCCAGCAGCGCAAGGCCCGCAGGGAGGATTGAGCCCCAGCATTTT.

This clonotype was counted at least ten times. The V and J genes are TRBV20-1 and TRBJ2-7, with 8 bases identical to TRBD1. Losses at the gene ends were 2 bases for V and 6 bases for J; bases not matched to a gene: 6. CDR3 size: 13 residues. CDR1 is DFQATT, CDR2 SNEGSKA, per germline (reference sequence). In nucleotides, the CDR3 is TGCAGTGCTAGAAGGGACAGGAACGGCGAGCAGTACTTC. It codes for CSARRDRNGEQYF.

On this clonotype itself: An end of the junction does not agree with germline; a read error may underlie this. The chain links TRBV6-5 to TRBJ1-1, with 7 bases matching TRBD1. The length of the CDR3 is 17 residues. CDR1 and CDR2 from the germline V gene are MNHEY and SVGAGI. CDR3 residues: CASSYVDMGQLNIEAFF. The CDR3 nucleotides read TGTGCCAGCAGTTACGTGGACATGGGACAGCTGAACATTGAAGCTTTCTTC.

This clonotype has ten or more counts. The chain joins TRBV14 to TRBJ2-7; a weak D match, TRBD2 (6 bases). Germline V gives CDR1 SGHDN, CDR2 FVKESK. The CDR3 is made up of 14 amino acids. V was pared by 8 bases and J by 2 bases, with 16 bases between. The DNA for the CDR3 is TGTGCCAGCCGGGACTCCGACCCTGCCTACGAGCAGTACTTC. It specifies CASRDSDPAYEQYF.

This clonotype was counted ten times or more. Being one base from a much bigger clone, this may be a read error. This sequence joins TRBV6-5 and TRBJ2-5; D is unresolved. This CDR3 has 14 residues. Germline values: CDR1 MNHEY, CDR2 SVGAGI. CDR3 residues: CASSYGNLQGTQYF. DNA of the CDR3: TGTGCCAGCAGTTACGGGAACCTCCAAGGGACCCAGTACTTC.

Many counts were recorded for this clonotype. This CDR3 reads CASSPKGAVDYQETQYF. As DNA, the CDR3 is TGTGCCAGCTCACCTAAGGGAGCTGTTGACTACCAAGAGACCCAGTACTTC. This chain connects TRBV18 to TRBJ2-5; D perhaps matches TRBD2 (5 bases). There are 17 residues in the CDR3. Trimming pared 3 bases from V and 0 bases from J, leaving 17 bases between. Germline CDR1 is KGHSH and CDR2 is LQKENI.

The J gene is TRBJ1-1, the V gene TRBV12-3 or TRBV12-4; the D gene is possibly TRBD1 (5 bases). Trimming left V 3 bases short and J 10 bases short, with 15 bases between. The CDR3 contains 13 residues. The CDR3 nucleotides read TGTGCCAGCAGTTTCGTAAACGACCAGGGAGCTTTCTTT. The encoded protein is CASSFVNDQGAFF.

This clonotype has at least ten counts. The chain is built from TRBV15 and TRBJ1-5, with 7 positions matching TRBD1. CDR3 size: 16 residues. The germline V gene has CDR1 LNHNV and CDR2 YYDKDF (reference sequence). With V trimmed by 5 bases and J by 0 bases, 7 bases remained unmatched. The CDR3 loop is CATSGRTGDSNQPQHF. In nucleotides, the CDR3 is TGTGCCACCAGCGGCCGAACAGGGGATAGCAATCAGCCCCAGCATTTT.

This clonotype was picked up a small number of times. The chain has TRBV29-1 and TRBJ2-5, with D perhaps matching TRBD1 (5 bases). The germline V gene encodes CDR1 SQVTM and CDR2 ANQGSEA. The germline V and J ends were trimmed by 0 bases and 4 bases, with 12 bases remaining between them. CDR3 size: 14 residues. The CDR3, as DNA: TGCAGCGTTGAAGATCGAGACAGAGGAGAGACCCAGTACTTC. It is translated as CSVEDRDRGETQYF.

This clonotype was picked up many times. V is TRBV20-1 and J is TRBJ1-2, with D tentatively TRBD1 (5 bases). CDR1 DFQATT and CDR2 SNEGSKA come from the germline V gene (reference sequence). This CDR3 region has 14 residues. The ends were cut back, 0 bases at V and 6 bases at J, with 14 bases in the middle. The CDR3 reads CSARDGGPLNGYTF. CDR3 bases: TGCAGTGCTAGAGATGGGGGACCGTTGAATGGCTACACCTTC.

CDR3 sequence (DNA): TGTGCCAGCAATGACAGGGGTAACTATGGCTACACCTTC. Encoded protein: CASNDRGNYGYTF. The genes are TRBV28 and TRBJ1-2, with TRBD1 matching 8 bases. After removal of 7 bases from V and 1 base from J, the junction contained 2 bases not matched to a gene. The CDR3 sequence is 13 residues long. Germline CDR1 reads MDHEN; CDR2 reads SYDVKM.

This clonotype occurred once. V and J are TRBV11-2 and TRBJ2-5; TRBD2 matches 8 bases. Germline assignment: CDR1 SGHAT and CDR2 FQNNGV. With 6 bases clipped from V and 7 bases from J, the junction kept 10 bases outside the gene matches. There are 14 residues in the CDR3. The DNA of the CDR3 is TGTGCCAGCAGACCCTGGGAGCGGGAGACGACCCAGTACTTC. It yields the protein CASRPWERETTQYF.

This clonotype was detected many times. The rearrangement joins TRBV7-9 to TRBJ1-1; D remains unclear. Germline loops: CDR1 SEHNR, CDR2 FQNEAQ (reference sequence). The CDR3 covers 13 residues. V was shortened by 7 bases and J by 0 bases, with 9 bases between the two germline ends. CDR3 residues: CASIEVMNTEAFF. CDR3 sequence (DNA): TGTGCCAGCATCGAAGTCATGAACACTGAAGCTTTCTTT.

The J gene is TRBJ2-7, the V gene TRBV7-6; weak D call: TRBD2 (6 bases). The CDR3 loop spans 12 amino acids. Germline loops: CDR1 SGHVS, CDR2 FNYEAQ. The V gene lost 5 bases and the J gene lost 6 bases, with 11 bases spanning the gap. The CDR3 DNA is TGTGCCAGCAGCGCCAGAGCGGGCGAGCAGTACTTC. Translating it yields CASSARAGEQYF. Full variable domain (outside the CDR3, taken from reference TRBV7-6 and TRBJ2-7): GAGVSQSPRYKVTKRGQDVALRCDPISGHVSLYWYRQALGQGPEFLTYFNYEAQQDKSGLPNDRFSAERPEGSISTLTIQRTEQRDSAMYRCASSARAGEQYFGPGTRLTVT.

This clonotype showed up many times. CDR3: CASSGTHEQYF. CDR3 nucleotides: TGTGCCAGTAGTGGCACTCATGAGCAGTACTTC. The V call is TRBV12-3 or TRBV12-4, the J call TRBJ2-7; D uncertain. The CDR3 is 11 residues long. The germline V and J ends were trimmed by 9 bases and 7 bases, with 13 bases remaining between them.

For the CDR3, the DNA is TGTGCCTGGAGTGAAACAACTTTCTATGGCTACACCTTC. This codes for CAWSETTFYGYTF. V gene TRBV30 combines with J gene TRBJ1-2, with D unresolved. Germline V gene data show CDR1 as GTSNPN and CDR2 as SVGIG (reference sequence). The CDR3 has 13 residues. V was shortened by 1 base and J by 4 bases, with 10 bases between the two germline ends. Filled out from reference TRBV30 and TRBJ1-2, the complete variable domain reads SQTIHQWPATLVQPVGSPLSLECTVEGTSNPNLYWYRQAAGRGLQLLFYSVGIGQISSEVPQNLSASRPQDRQFILSSKKLLLSDSGFYLCAWSETTFYGYTFGSGTRLTVV.

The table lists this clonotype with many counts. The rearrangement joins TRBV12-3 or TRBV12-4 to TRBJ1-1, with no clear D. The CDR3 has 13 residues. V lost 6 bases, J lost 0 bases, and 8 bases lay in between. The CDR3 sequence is CASSPQMNTEAFF. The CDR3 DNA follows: TGTGCCAGCAGCCCACAAATGAACACTGAAGCTTTCTTT.

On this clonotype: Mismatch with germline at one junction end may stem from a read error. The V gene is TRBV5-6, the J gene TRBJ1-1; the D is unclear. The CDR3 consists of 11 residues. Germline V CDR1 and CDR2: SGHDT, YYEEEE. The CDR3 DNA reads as TGTGCCAGCAGCGGGGAGGACGGTATACTCTTT. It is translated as CASSGEDGILF.

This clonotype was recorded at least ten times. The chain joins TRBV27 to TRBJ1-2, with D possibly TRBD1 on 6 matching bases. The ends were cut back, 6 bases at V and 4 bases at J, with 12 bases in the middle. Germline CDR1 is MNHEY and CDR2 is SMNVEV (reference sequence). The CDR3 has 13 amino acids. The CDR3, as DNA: TGTGCCAGCAGAGAAGGACAGAGCTATGGCTACACCTTC. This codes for CASREGQSYGYTF.

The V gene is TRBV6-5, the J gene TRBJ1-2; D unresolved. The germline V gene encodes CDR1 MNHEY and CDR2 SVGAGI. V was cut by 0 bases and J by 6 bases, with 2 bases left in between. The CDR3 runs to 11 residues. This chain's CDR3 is CASSYSNGYTF. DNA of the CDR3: TGTGCCAGCAGTTACTCCAATGGCTACACCTTC.

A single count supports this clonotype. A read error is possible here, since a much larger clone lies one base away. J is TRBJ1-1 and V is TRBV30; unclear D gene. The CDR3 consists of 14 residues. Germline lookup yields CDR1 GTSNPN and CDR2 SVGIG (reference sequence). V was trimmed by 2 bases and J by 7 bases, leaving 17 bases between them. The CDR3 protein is CAWSPGIGLGEAFF. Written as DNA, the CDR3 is TGTGCCTGGAGTCCCGGGATAGGGTTGGGTGAAGCTTTCTTT.

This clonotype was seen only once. CDR3 in DNA: TGTGCCAGCAGTTTAGCGGGGGGTAGCGGGAGTGTCCACGAGCAGTACTTC. Amino acid sequence: CASSLAGGSGSVHEQYF. V is TRBV12-3 or TRBV12-4 and J is TRBJ2-7; 9 bases are shared with TRBD2. This CDR3 is 17 amino acids long. The V gene end was trimmed by 0 bases and the J gene end by 5 bases; junction bases not matched to a gene: 11.